The following is a TCR beta chain sequence with its context. CDR3 length: 17 amino acids. Germline V CDR1 and CDR2: SGHTA, FQGNSA. With 5 bases clipped from V and 10 bases from J, the junction kept 19 bases outside the gene matches. Authors' data handling: Using reference gene primer amplification, nucleated cell counts were estimated. Using immunoSEQ multiplex PCR, the repertoire was profiled, and TCRdb retains in-frame clones only, with some absent. That table gives V, J and clone size, and the DNA gave D and trimming. The table records over 85,000 clones, about nine tenths of them present only once. The data derive from a study of blood T cell repertoires in COVID-19. Study-level information: Some COVID-19 samples were acute and others convalescent; all came from the United States, Italy and Spain.

The gene calls are TRBV7-2 and TRBJ2-1; the match to TRBD2 covers 8 bases. This TCR was sampled from a woman of 80 years or more with acute or convalescent COVID-19. Sequenced material: peripheral blood. CDR3 bases: TGTGCCAGCAGCCCCACTGGCGGGGCGGGACTAGTCGGGGAGCAGTTCTTC. Amino acid sequence: CASSPTGGAGLVGEQFF. The full variable domain, with the rest looked up from reference TRBV7-2 and TRBJ2-1, is GAGVSQSPSNKVTEKGKDVELRCDPISGHTALYWYRQSLGQGLEFLIYFQGNSAPDKSGLPSDRFSAERTGGSVSTLTIQRTQQEDSAVYLCASSPTGGAGLVGEQFFGPGTRLTVL.